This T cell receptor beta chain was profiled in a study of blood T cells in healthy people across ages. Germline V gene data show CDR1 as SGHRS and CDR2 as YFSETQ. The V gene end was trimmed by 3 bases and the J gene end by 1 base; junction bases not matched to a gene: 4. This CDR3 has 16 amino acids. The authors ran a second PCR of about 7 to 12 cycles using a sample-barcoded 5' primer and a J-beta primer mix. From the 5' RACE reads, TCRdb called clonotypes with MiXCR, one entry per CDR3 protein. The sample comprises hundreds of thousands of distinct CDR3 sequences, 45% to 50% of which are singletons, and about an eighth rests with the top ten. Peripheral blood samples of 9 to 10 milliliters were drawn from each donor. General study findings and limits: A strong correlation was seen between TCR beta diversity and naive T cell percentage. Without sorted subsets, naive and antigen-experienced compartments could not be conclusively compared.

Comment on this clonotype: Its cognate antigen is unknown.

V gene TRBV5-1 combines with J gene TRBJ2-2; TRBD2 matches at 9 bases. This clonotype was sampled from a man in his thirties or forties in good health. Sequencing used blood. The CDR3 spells CASSYLAGVNTGELFF. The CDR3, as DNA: TGCGCCAGCAGCTACTTAGCGGGAGTGAACACCGGGGAGCTGTTTTTT.